This T cell receptor beta chain was sequenced for a study of OX40 agonist ivuxolimab in advanced cancers. Study-level background: Patients undergoing dose escalation presented with hepatocellular carcinoma, melanoma, renal cell or head and neck cancer. General study findings and limits: Expanded peripheral T cell antigen specificity was not determined. Low normalized T-cell clonal expansion also characterized some of the nonresponders. Clonal expansion from baseline to week 6 occurred in both CD4+ and CD8+ T cells.

Notes on this clone: Its antigen is undetermined. Other DNA sequences in this specimen translate into the identical CDR3.

The V end lost 1 base, the J end lost 4 bases, and 5 bases lay between the germline ends. CDR3 length: 13 residues. Germline V gives CDR1 SGHAT, CDR2 FQDESV (reference sequence). TCRdb's table, derived via immunoSEQ multiplex PCR, lists solely in-frame clones and lacks some. The sample includes about 110,000 clones, around 90% of them seen just once. The receptor comes from an adult with an advanced solid tumor such as melanoma, head and neck, liver or kidney cancer. The specimen was CD4+ or CD8+ T cells sorted from blood, collected in a trial of the OX40 agonist ivuxolimab. This sequence joins TRBV11-1 and TRBJ1-5; D is unresolved. DNA of the CDR3: TGTGCCAGCAGCTTAGATGGGAATCAGCCCCAGCATTTT. It yields the protein CASSLDGNQPQHF.